The clone carrying this T cell receptor (beta chain) was recorded many times. Antigen specificity is unknown. Amplification of TCR beta CDR3 regions used RNA as the template. The HTBI primer set served for first-round RT-PCR of the TCR CDR3. TCRdb recomputed calls from the multiplex PCR reads with MiXCR, one row per CDR3 protein. Counted here are about 610,000 distinct CDR3 sequences, roughly 14% occurring once; the ten biggest clones make up around 4.5%. The data derive from a study of T cells in Graves' hyperthyroidism and ophthalmopathy. Background on the study: The initial diagnosis was the point when peripheral blood was collected, ahead of any treatment.

Ophthalmopathy patients had Clinical Activity Score at least 3, NOSPECS grade at least 4, duration under 3 months. Notes on the study in general: Blood also contained most expanded thyroid clonotypes above 0.001.

Germline-derived CDR1 and CDR2 are MNHNS and SASEGT. V gave up 0 bases and J gave up 4 bases; unmatched junction bases: 13. This CDR3 contains 18 residues. Input material: blood. The clonotype was recovered from a woman aged 40 to 50 with Graves' ophthalmopathy. The chain recombines TRBV6-1 with TRBJ2-5; TRBD2 aligns across 8 bases. The CDR3 protein is CASSEARNFQRERETQYF. The CDR3 DNA reads as TGTGCCAGCAGTGAAGCTCGAAACTTCCAGCGGGAGAGAGAGACCCAGTACTTC.